One and the same sample provided the 15 T cell receptor beta chains below, sequenced in a study of response to subunit inactivated influenza vaccine. TCRdb processed the RT-PCR reads anew with MiXCR; each CDR3 protein has one entry. The sample shows more than 450,000 distinct CDR3 sequences, approximately 12% of them seen only once. Sequences were derived from PBMCs from blood, sampled on the day of vaccination. The receptors stem from a man aged 45 to 65 who received an inactivated influenza vaccine.

This clonotype was observed a handful of times. This chain connects TRBV27 to TRBJ2-7; TRBD2 might be the D (5 bases). The germline gives CDR1 MNHEY, CDR2 SMNVEV (reference sequence). V was trimmed by 7 bases and J by 3 bases, leaving 25 bases between them. CDR3 length: 17 amino acids. CDR3 sequence (DNA): TGTGCCAGCAAACTCAGGTACGAGCGGACTCAAAACTACGAGCAGTACTTC. It is translated as CASKLRYERTQNYEQYF.

This clonotype was counted at least ten times. The rearrangement joins TRBV7-9 to TRBJ2-1; TRBD2 might be the D (6 bases). Trimming cost V 10 bases and J 9 bases, with 13 bases left between them. This CDR3 spans 11 amino acids. CDR1 is SEHNR and CDR2 is FQNEAQ in the germline V gene (reference sequence). The CDR3 sequence is CATRPGLEQFF. The CDR3 region has the DNA TGTGCCACCAGACCGGGACTTGAGCAGTTCTTC.

This clonotype occurred many times. The chain uses TRBV12-3 or TRBV12-4 and TRBJ2-7; no firm D call. V gave up 1 base and J gave up 0 bases, with 10 bases separating them. There are 15 residues in the CDR3. This CDR3 reads CASSLGGVSSYEQYF. CDR3 sequence (DNA): TGTGCCAGCAGTTTAGGCGGCGTAAGCTCCTACGAGCAGTACTTC.

This rearrangement joins TRBV6-1 to TRBJ2-7; D unclear. Trimming left V 6 bases short and J 7 bases short, with 16 bases between. The CDR3 contains 13 residues. CDR1 MNHNS and CDR2 SASEGT come from the germline V gene. The DNA for the CDR3 is TGTGCCAGCAGGAAACAGCACTCCTCAGAGCAGTACTTC. Its translation: CASRKQHSSEQYF.

This clonotype appeared a few times. This chain joins TRBV6-5 and TRBJ1-4; TRBD1 matches 8 bases. The length of the CDR3 is 15 residues. The V segment lost 2 bases and the J segment 6 bases; nucleotides outside the gene matches: 5. From germline, CDR1 is MNHEY and CDR2 SVGAGI. CDR3 protein: CASSYGQGQYEKLFF. The CDR3 DNA reads as TGTGCCAGCAGTTACGGACAGGGCCAGTATGAAAAACTGTTTTTT.

This clonotype showed up just a few times. The chain employs TRBV5-1 and TRBJ2-1; no reliable D call. The CDR3 is 15 amino acids. The germline CDR1 and CDR2 sequences are SGHRS and YFSETQ. Deletions cut 5 bases from V and 3 bases from J, with 15 bases between. In nucleotides, the CDR3 is TGCGCCAGCAGAAGAAGTGGCGACTTCTACAATGAGCAGTTCTTC. Amino acid sequence: CASRRSGDFYNEQFF. Complete variable domain (other parts from reference TRBV5-1 and TRBJ2-1): KAGVTQTPRYLIKTRGQQVTLSCSPISGHRSVSWYQQTPGQGLQFLFEYFSETQRNKGNFPGRFSGRQFSNSRSEMNVSTLELGDSALYLCASRRSGDFYNEQFFGPGTRLTVL.

J is TRBJ2-5 and V is TRBV7-9; 7 nucleotides match TRBD2. The CDR3 consists of 15 residues. Germline CDR1 is SEHNR and CDR2 is FQNEAQ (reference sequence). V was pared by 2 bases and J by 5 bases, with 8 bases of the junction left unmatched. This CDR3 reads CASSLNRGGRETQYF. The CDR3 DNA is TGTGCCAGCAGCTTAAATCGCGGGGGTAGGGAGACCCAGTACTTC. The entire variable domain, with the rest obtained from reference TRBV7-9 and TRBJ2-5, is as follows: DTGVSQNPRHKITKRGQNVTFRCDPISEHNRLYWYRQTLGQGPEFLTYFQNEAQLEKSRLLSDRFSAERPKGSFSTLEIQRTEQGDSAMYLCASSLNRGGRETQYFGPGTRLLVL.

The rearrangement links TRBV7-6 to TRBJ2-5; 8 nucleotides align to TRBD2. The germline V gene has CDR1 SGHVS and CDR2 FNYEAQ. CDR3 size: 15 residues. Trimming took 0 bases from V and 3 from J; bases not matched to a gene: 3. CDR3 protein: CASSLAGGEEETQYF. The CDR3 coding sequence is TGTGCCAGCAGCTTAGCCGGGGGGGAGGAAGAGACCCAGTACTTC.

This clonotype was seen a handful of times. V usage is TRBV21-1 and J usage is TRBJ1-1; the table's D call, TRBD1, has no DNA check behind it. TRBV21-1 is given as a pseudogene. The CDR3 has 15 residues. The CDR3 DNA reads TGTGCCAGCAGCAAAGCGGACAGGGATTACACTGAAGCTTTCTTT. Its protein is CASSKADRDYTEAFF.

This chain uses TRBV5-1 with TRBJ2-1, with D possibly called TRBD1 or TRBD2 (6 bases each). CDR3 size: 14 residues. V lost 1 base and J 6 bases, leaving 11 bases between the germline ends. The germline V gene has CDR1 SGHRS and CDR2 YFSETQ. CDR3 sequence reads: CASSLKGGGNEQFF. The CDR3 region has the DNA TGCGCCAGCAGCTTGAAAGGGGGAGGCAATGAGCAGTTCTTC.

This clonotype was observed at least ten times. The V call is TRBV9, the J call TRBJ2-1; TRBD1 is a possible D gene (6 bases). The CDR3 has 16 amino acids. Germline V lookup: CDR1 SGDLS, CDR2 YYNGEE. The ends were cut back, 0 bases at V and 5 bases at J, with 15 bases in the middle. The CDR3 DNA sequence: TGTGCCAGCAGCGTAGGGTCCCAGGGGACCAACAATGAGCAGTTCTTC. It yields the protein CASSVGSQGTNNEQFF.

Many counts were recorded for this clonotype. CDR3 DNA sequence: TGCAGTGCCCCTAGACAGGGAAGGGTGAATGAGCAGTTCTTC. Residues: CSAPRQGRVNEQFF. The J gene is TRBJ2-1, the V gene TRBV20-1; 7 positions match TRBD1. Germline V gene data show CDR1 as DFQATT and CDR2 as SNEGSKA (reference sequence). V shed 6 bases, J shed 7 bases, and the junction held 12 bases outside the gene matches. The CDR3 is 14 amino acids.

The chain links TRBV7-9 to TRBJ2-2, with 10 bases identical to TRBD1. Germline loops: CDR1 SEHNR, CDR2 FQNEAQ (reference sequence). This CDR3 is 15 amino acids long. V shed 7 bases, J shed 6 bases, and the junction held 8 bases outside the gene matches. The CDR3 is CASTTRTGGPGELFF. CDR3 DNA: TGTGCCAGCACAACTCGGACAGGGGGTCCCGGGGAGCTGTTTTTT.

There are many counts of this clonotype. The junction departs from germline at one end; a sequencing error may be responsible. The chain joins TRBV7-2 to TRBJ2-1; D is perhaps TRBD2 (6 bases). The CDR3 runs to 14 residues. The V gene's germline CDR1 is SGHTA and CDR2 FQGNSA. CDR3 loop: CASSIAASYNEQFF. The CDR3 DNA reads TGTGCCAGCAGCATAGCGGCCTCCTACAATGAGCAGTTCTTC.

The chain is built from TRBV7-9 and TRBJ2-3, with TRBD2 as a possible D gene (5 bases). There are 15 residues in the CDR3. With 0 bases removed from V and 6 bases from J, the gap between germline ends came to 13 bases. From germline, CDR1 is SEHNR and CDR2 FQNEAQ (reference sequence). For the CDR3, the DNA is TGTGCCAGCAGCTTAGCGGGCTCACGCGGGGATACGCAGTATTTT. Protein sequence: CASSLAGSRGDTQYF.